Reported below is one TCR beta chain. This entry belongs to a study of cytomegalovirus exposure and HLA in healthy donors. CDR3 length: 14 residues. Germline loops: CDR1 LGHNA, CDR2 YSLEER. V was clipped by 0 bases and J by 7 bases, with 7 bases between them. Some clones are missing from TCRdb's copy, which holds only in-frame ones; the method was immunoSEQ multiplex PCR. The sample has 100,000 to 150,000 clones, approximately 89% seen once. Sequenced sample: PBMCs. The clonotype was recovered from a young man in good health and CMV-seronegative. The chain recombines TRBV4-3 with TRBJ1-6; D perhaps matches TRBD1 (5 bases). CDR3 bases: TGCGCCAGCAGCCAAGACCCAGGGAATTCACCCCTCCACTTT. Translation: CASSQDPGNSPLHF.